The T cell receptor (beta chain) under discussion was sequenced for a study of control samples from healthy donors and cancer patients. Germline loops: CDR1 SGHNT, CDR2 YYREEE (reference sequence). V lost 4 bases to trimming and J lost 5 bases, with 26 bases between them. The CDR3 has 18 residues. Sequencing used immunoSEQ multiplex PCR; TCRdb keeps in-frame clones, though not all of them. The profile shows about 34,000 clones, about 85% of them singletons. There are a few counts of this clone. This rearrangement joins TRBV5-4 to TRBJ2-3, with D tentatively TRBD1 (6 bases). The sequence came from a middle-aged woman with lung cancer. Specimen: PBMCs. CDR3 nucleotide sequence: TGTGCCAGCAGCCTGGTGGTAGTGGGTCAGGGGAAAATAGATACGCAGTATTTT. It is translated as CASSLVVVGQGKIDTQYF.